The T cell receptor (beta chain) described here comes from a study of T-cell memory formation after mild COVID-19. TCRdb re-analysed the 5' RACE reads in MiXCR, keeping a single row per CDR3 protein. The sample shows about 270,000 distinct CDR3 sequences, around 15% of them seen only once. This clonotype was recorded a few times. The antigen remains undetermined. Whole-study findings and limits: Contracting clones, day 15 to 85, had balanced CD4/CD8, and later expanders favored CD4+.

The CDR3 totals 12 residues. V lost 4 bases, J lost 5 bases, and 8 bases lay in between. The V and J genes are TRBV12-3 or TRBV12-4 and TRBJ1-2; D uncertain. The receptor was derived from a man younger than 35 who had mild COVID-19 (a few samples of this study predate the infection). Cell type and time point are not known. The sample comprised PBMCs or a T cell subset sorted from them (not recorded which). The CDR3 reads CASSSDTYGYTF. CDR3 coding DNA: TGTGCCAGCAGTTCTGACACATATGGCTACACCTTC.